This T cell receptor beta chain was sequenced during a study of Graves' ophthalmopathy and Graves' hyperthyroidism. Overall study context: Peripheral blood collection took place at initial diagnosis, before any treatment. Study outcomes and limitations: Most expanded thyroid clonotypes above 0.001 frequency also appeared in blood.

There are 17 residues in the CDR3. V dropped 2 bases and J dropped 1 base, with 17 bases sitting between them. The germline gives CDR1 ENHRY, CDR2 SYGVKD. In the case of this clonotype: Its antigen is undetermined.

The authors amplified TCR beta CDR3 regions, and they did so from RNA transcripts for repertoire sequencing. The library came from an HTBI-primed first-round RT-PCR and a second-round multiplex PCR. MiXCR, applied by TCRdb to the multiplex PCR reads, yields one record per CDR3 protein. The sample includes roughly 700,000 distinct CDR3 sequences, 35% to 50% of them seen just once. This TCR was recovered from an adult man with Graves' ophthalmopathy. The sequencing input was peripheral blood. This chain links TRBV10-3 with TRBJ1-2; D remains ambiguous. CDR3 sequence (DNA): TGTGCCATCAGTGAGAGGATAAGTTTGGGAAATAACTATGGCTACACCTTC. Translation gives CAISERISLGNNYGYTF.